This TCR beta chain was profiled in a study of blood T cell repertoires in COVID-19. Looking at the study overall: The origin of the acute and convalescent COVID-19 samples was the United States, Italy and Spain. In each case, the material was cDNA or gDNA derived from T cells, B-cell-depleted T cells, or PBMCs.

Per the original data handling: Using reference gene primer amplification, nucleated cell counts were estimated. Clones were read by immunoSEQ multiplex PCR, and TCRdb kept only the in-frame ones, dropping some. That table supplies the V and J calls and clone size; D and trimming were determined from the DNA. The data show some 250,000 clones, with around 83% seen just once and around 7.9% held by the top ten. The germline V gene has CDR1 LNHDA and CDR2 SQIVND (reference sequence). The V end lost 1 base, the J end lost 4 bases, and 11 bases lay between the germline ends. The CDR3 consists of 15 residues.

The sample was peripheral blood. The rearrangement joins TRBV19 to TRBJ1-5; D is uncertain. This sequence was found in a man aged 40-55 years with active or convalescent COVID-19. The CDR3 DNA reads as TGTGCCAGTAGTATAGGCGGGCAGCAGAATCAGCCCCAGCATTTT. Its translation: CASSIGGQQNQPQHF.